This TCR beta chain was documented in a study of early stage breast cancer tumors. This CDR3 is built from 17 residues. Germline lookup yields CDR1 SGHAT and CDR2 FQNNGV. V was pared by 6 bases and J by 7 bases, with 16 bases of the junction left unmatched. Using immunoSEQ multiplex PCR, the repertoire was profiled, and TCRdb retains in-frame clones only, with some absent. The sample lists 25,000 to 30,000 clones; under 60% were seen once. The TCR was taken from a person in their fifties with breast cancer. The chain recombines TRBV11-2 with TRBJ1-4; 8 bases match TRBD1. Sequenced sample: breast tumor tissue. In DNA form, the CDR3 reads TGTGCCAGCAGTTTAACCCCGACAGGGGCGGTTGGTGAAAAACTGTTTTTT. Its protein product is CASSLTPTGAVGEKLFF.